The 22 T cell receptor beta chains below were found in one sample sequenced in a study of blood T cell repertoires in COVID-19. Profiled with immunoSEQ multiplex PCR; TCRdb holds only in-frame clones, not every one. This table holds 30,000 or so clones, 83% found once. The sample was peripheral blood. Receptor source: a man in his fifties with acute or convalescent COVID-19.

The rearrangement links TRBV9 to TRBJ2-3, with 8 positions matching TRBD2. There are 16 residues in the CDR3. V gave up 3 bases and J gave up 4 bases; unmatched junction bases: 10. Germline CDR1 reads SGDLS; CDR2 reads YYNGEE. CDR3 in amino acids: CASSARSAGGSDTQYF. CDR3 in DNA: TGTGCCAGCAGCGCCAGGAGTGCGGGGGGTTCAGATACGCAGTATTTT. Full variable domain (outside the CDR3, taken from reference TRBV9 and TRBJ2-3): DSGVTQTPKHLITATGQRVTLRCSPRSGDLSVYWYQQSLDQGLQFLIQYYNGEERAKGNILERFSAQQFPDLHSELNLSSLELGDSALYFCASSARSAGGSDTQYFGPGTRLTVL.

The CDR3 reads CASWTGATGELFF. Written as DNA, the CDR3 is TGTGCCAGCTGGACAGGGGCCACCGGGGAGCTGTTTTTT. The rearrangement links TRBV7-9 to TRBJ2-2; TRBD1 agrees at 9 bases. CDR1 is SEHNR and CDR2 is FQNEAQ in the germline V gene (reference sequence). This CDR3 region has 13 residues. V gave up 8 bases and J gave up 4 bases; unmatched junction bases: 2.

This clone was seen more than once but under ten times. The chain combines TRBV10-3 with TRBJ1-6, with 12 bases lining up with TRBD1. This CDR3 comprises 17 residues. Germline-derived CDR1 and CDR2 are ENHRY and SYGVKD. With 5 bases clipped from V and 10 bases from J, the junction kept 12 bases outside the gene matches. The CDR3 coding sequence is TGTGCCATCAGTTGGGGGACAGGGGGCTCTTCACCCTCACCCCTCCACTTT. Translation gives CAISWGTGGSSPSPLHF.

The genes are TRBV5-5 and TRBJ2-1, with 8 nucleotides matching TRBD2. The CDR3 is 15 residues long. Looked up from germline, CDR1 is SGHKS and CDR2 is YYEKEE (reference sequence). V lost 4 bases, J lost 5 bases, and 8 bases stayed unmatched. The CDR3: CASSLGLAGNNEQFF. CDR3 sequence (DNA): TGTGCCAGCAGCCTAGGGTTAGCGGGGAACAATGAGCAGTTCTTC.

V gene TRBV28 combines with J gene TRBJ2-5; 14 nucleotides line up with TRBD2. The CDR3 is 16 amino acids. V lost 5 bases and J lost 5; bases outside the gene matches: 7. Germline-derived CDR1 and CDR2 are MDHEN and SYDVKM. CDR3 DNA: TGTGCCAGCAGTGGGACTAGCGGGAGCGTTGGGGAGACCCAGTACTTC. Protein sequence: CASSGTSGSVGETQYF.

The rearrangement joins TRBV30 to TRBJ1-6, with D possibly TRBD1 on 5 matching bases. Germline loops: CDR1 GTSNPN, CDR2 SVGIG (reference sequence). The CDR3 totals 12 residues. V lost 8 bases to trimming and J lost 6 bases, with 11 bases between them. The CDR3 DNA follows: TGTGCCGGGACCTCGGGTAATTCACCCCTCCACTTT. Its translation: CAGTSGNSPLHF.

The chain joins TRBV20-1 to TRBJ1-5; 8 bases agree with TRBD1. V lost 3 bases to trimming and J lost 8 bases; unmatched junction nucleotides: 12. CDR1 is DFQATT and CDR2 is SNEGSKA in the germline V gene (reference sequence). The CDR3 runs 15 residues. For the CDR3, the DNA is TGCAGTGCTAGTCCGGACAGGGCGGTAAGTGAGCCCCAGCATTTT. Protein: CSASPDRAVSEPQHF.

As to this clone: The sample has other DNA sequences that encode this CDR3 too. The chain uses TRBV6-1 and TRBJ1-5, with D possibly TRBD1 on 5 matching bases. The V gene lost 2 bases and the J gene lost 7 bases, with 9 bases spanning the gap. The CDR3 is made up of 13 amino acids. Germline V gives CDR1 MNHNS, CDR2 SASEGT. The CDR3 sequence is CASSEQGGQPQHF. The CDR3 DNA follows: TGTGCCAGCAGTGAACAGGGAGGCCAGCCCCAGCATTTT.

This chain joins TRBV2 and TRBJ2-5; D might be TRBD2 (6 bases). V lost 6 bases, J lost 6 bases, and 11 bases lay in between. The CDR3 contains 12 residues. Germline CDR1 and CDR2: SNHLY and FYNNEI. The CDR3 sequence is CASSGGSQTQYF. DNA for the CDR3: TGTGCCAGCAGCGGGGGAAGTCAGACCCAGTACTTC.

The V call is TRBV14, the J call TRBJ1-4; D ambiguous. The V end was cut by 4 bases, the J end by 8 bases, with 8 bases between. Looked up from germline, CDR1 is SGHDN and CDR2 is FVKESK. The CDR3 contains 12 residues. This CDR3 reads CASSPPGEKLFF. In DNA form, the CDR3 reads TGTGCCAGCAGCCCCCCGGGAGAAAAACTGTTTTTT.

The chain uses TRBV10-3 and TRBJ1-6, with a tentative D call TRBD1 (6 bases). Germline V gives CDR1 ENHRY, CDR2 SYGVKD. This CDR3 comprises 13 residues. Trimming left V 10 bases short and J 8 bases short, with 15 bases between. The DNA for the CDR3 is TGTGCCACCCGCGAACAGGGTTATTCACCCCTCCACTTT. As protein: CATREQGYSPLHF.

The rearrangement joins TRBV6-5 to TRBJ2-5; D uncertain. CDR3 length equals 13 residues. Germline CDR1 is MNHEY and CDR2 is SVGAGI. Trimming shortened V by 2 bases and J by 2 bases, and 6 bases separated the two germline ends. The CDR3 bases are TGTGCCAGCAGTTACACGAGGCAAGAGACCCAGTACTTC. Translation gives CASSYTRQETQYF.

This clone was counted only a few times. CDR3 bases: TGTGCCAGCAGGGCACAGTTAAATGAAAAACTGTTTTTT. Its protein is CASRAQLNEKLFF. The chain employs TRBV2 and TRBJ1-4; D remains ambiguous. The CDR3 loop spans 13 amino acids. Germline V gene lookup returns CDR1 SNHLY and CDR2 FYNNEI. V lost 6 bases and J 5 bases, leaving 10 bases between the germline ends.

This clone was observed a single time. J is TRBJ2-3 and V is TRBV30; TRBD2 might be the D (5 bases). V gave up 7 bases and J gave up 6 bases, with 11 bases separating them. The germline V gene has CDR1 GTSNPN and CDR2 SVGIG (reference sequence). This CDR3 spans 11 amino acids. CDR3 region: CAFSIADTQYF. DNA of the CDR3: TGTGCCTTCTCAATAGCGGATACGCAGTATTTT.

The chain has TRBV19 and TRBJ2-2; perhaps TRBD1 as D (6 bases). V lost 9 bases, J lost 4 bases, and 12 bases lay in between. There are 13 residues in the CDR3. The V gene's germline CDR1 is LNHDA and CDR2 SQIVND (reference sequence). CDR3: CASRTASTGELFF. CDR3 sequence (DNA): TGTGCCAGCAGGACAGCTAGCACCGGGGAGCTGTTTTTT.

V gene TRBV5-1 combines with J gene TRBJ1-1; TRBD1 might be the D (6 bases). The germline V gene encodes CDR1 SGHRS and CDR2 YFSETQ. The V and J ends lost 2 bases and 1 base respectively, with 12 bases between them. The CDR3 totals 15 residues. CDR3: CASSFRGGQNTEAFF. The CDR3, as DNA: TGCGCCAGCAGCTTTCGCGGGGGACAGAACACTGAAGCTTTCTTT.

The V and J genes are TRBV2 and TRBJ2-2; 14 nucleotides agree with TRBD2. CDR3 length: 16 amino acids. After removal of 5 bases from V and 6 bases from J, the junction contained 5 bases not matched to a gene. Germline-derived CDR1 and CDR2 are SNHLY and FYNNEI. CDR3 residues: CASSMTSGGASGELFF. As DNA, the CDR3 is TGTGCCAGCAGTATGACTAGCGGGGGGGCGTCCGGGGAGCTGTTTTTT.

V and J are TRBV9 and TRBJ1-2, with TRBD1 matching 7 bases. Germline V gene lookup returns CDR1 SGDLS and CDR2 YYNGEE. This CDR3 comprises 15 residues. Trimming cost V 3 bases and J 8 bases; bases outside gene matches: 13. In DNA form, the CDR3 reads TGTGCCAGCAGCGCTCCAGGGGGAGCCTTAGGGGGCTACACCTTC. Amino acid sequence: CASSAPGGALGGYTF.

Only one count was recorded for this clone. V is TRBV4-1 and J is TRBJ2-7; TRBD1 is a possible D gene (6 bases). Trimming pared 4 bases from V and 3 bases from J, leaving 7 bases between. The CDR3 runs 12 residues. CDR1 and CDR2 from the germline V gene are MGHRA and YSYEKL. The chain's CDR3 is CASSPTGYEQYF. CDR3 in DNA: TGCGCCAGCAGCCCGACAGGCTACGAGCAGTACTTC.

The chain employs TRBV27 and TRBJ2-7, with TRBD1 identical over 7 bases. V lost 4 bases to trimming and J lost 3 bases; unmatched junction nucleotides: 3. Germline V CDR1 and CDR2: MNHEY, SMNVEV (reference sequence). The CDR3 runs to 13 residues. The CDR3 sequence is CASSSNRGYEQYF. CDR3 sequence (DNA): TGTGCCAGCAGTTCGAACAGGGGCTACGAGCAGTACTTC.

CDR3 loop: CASSSRANAQFSYEQYF. CDR3 coding DNA: TGTGCCAGCAGTTCGAGGGCTAATGCTCAATTTTCCTACGAGCAGTACTTC. The J gene is TRBJ2-7, the V gene TRBV27; possibly TRBD2 for D (5 bases). CDR3 length: 17 amino acids. The V end lost 4 bases, the J end lost 1 base, and 20 bases lay between the germline ends. Germline V gene data show CDR1 as MNHEY and CDR2 as SMNVEV (reference sequence).

This chain joins TRBV2 and TRBJ1-2, with D hard to call. Germline assignment: CDR1 SNHLY and CDR2 FYNNEI. V lost 2 bases and J lost 6, with 7 bases in between. This CDR3 is 12 amino acids long. In nucleotides, the CDR3 is TGTGCCAGCAGTGAATCGGGGAATGGCTACACCTTC. Its translation: CASSESGNGYTF.